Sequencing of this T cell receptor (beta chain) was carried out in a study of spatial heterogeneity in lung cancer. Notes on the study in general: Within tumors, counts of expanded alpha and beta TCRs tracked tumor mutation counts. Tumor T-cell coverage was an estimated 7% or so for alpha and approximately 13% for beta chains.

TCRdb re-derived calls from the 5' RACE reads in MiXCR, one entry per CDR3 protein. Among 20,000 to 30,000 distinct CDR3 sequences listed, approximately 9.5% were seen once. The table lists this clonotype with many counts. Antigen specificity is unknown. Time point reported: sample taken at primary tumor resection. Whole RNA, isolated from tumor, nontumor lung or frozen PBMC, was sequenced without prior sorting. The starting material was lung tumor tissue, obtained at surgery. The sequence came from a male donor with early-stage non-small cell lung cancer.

The CDR3 bases are TGTGCCAGCAGCTCCCCCGGCAGGGGAGAGACCCAGTACTTC. Translation: CASSSPGRGETQYF. The V call is TRBV7-2, the J call TRBJ2-5; maybe TRBD1 (6 bases). CDR3 length: 14 amino acids. V was shortened by 4 bases and J by 4 bases, with 13 bases between the two germline ends. Germline-derived CDR1 and CDR2 are SGHTA and FQGNSA.